The sample holds one count of the clone carrying this TCR beta chain. Source study methods: Estimation of nucleated cell counts was performed using reference gene primer amplification. TCRdb's copy holds only in-frame clones and misses some; the assay was immunoSEQ multiplex PCR. D and trimming were read from the DNA, whereas the V and J calls and clone size are those reported in that table. The table records some 310,000 clones, just under 90% of them present only once. This record belongs to a study of blood T cell repertoires in COVID-19. Study-level information: T cells, B-cell-depleted T cells, or PBMCs provided the cDNA or gDNA that served as material.

In terms of age and location, participants ranged from about 18 to 90 years and lived in approximately 26 US areas. CDR3 length equals 13 residues. The germline V and J ends were trimmed by 4 bases and 5 bases, with 10 bases remaining between them. Germline CDR1 reads MDHEN; CDR2 reads SYDVKM. The sample was PBMCs or T cells enriched from blood (not recorded which). The chain joins TRBV28 to TRBJ2-3, with D perhaps matching TRBD2 (6 bases). The clonotype was recovered from a woman aged 30 to 39 who had recovered from COVID-19. DNA of the CDR3: TGTGCCAGCAGTTCAGGAGGGAGAGATACGCAGTATTTT. Translation: CASSSGGRDTQYF.